The 2 T cell receptor beta chains below all came from one sample that was sequenced in a study of a mutant IDH1 vaccine in newly diagnosed glioma. No antigens are known for them. The table came from immunoSEQ multiplex PCR; TCRdb's copy has only in-frame clones and leaves some out. Here the sample spans 50,000 to 70,000 clones, 82% being singletons. The time point is: week 5, during vaccination. Each dose of the vaccine consisted of 300 ug of mutant IDH1 20-mer peptide, with topical imiquimod. The sample in question was PBMCs, obtained from a glioma patient whose treatment included an IDH1 peptide vaccine. Receptors originate from a woman aged 18 to 35 with glioma. Some clones in this sample may be carry-over from other donors' samples.

The gene calls are TRBV4-1 and TRBJ1-2, with D perhaps matching TRBD1 (6 bases). The V gene's germline CDR1 is MGHRA and CDR2 YSYEKL. This CDR3 is 15 amino acids long. V lost 5 bases and J lost 1, with 14 bases in between. DNA of the CDR3: TGCGCCAGCAGCTCCGAGGGGGGGAGTAACTATGGCTACACCTTC. Its protein product is CASSSEGGSNYGYTF.

The V gene is TRBV19, the J gene TRBJ1-2; weak D call: TRBD1 (5 bases). Germline lookup yields CDR1 LNHDA and CDR2 SQIVND (reference sequence). V shed 7 bases and J shed 0 bases, with 12 bases lying between them. CDR3 length equals 14 residues. The DNA for the CDR3 is TGTGCCAGTACCCCCGGGGCCGCTAACTATGGCTACACCTTC. Translating it yields CASTPGAANYGYTF.